These 18 T cell receptor beta chains were all obtained from the same sample, sequenced in a study of T cell responses to AZD1222 COVID-19 vaccine. Here immunoSEQ multiplex PCR was the method, and the copy in TCRdb shows in-frame clones only, minus some. The sample holds some 95,000 clones, approximately 89% seen once. This specimen consisted of peripheral blood, obtained on day 0 of MenACWY control vaccination. These receptors all come from an adult in good health.

The chain uses TRBV11-2 and TRBJ2-2, with D unclear. The germline V gene encodes CDR1 SGHAT and CDR2 FQNNGV. The CDR3 runs 14 residues. The germline V and J ends were trimmed by 7 bases and 3 bases, with 12 bases remaining between them. CDR3 in DNA: TGTGCCAGCACCATAAGCTGGTACACCGGGGAGCTGTTTTTT. Translation: CASTISWYTGELFF.

Only one count was recorded for this clone. This chain joins TRBV6-2 or TRBV6-3 and TRBJ1-2; D is unresolved. Germline loops: CDR1 MNHEY, CDR2 SVGEGT. The CDR3 sequence is 14 residues long. Trimming shortened V by 5 bases and J by 5 bases, and 15 bases separated the two germline ends. The CDR3 protein is CASSQTRFLYGYTF. CDR3 bases: TGTGCCAGCAGTCAAACTCGATTCCTTTATGGCTACACCTTC.

V and J are TRBV6-5 and TRBJ2-2; 9 bases map to TRBD1. CDR1 is MNHEY, CDR2 SVGAGI, per germline. Trimming at V came to 5 bases and at J to 1 base, leaving 2 bases not matched to a gene. The CDR3 covers 15 residues. Here the CDR3 DNA reads TGTGCCAGCAGTCCGGGACAGGGGAACACCGGGGAGCTGTTTTTT. This encodes CASSPGQGNTGELFF.

The chain joins TRBV18 to TRBJ1-5; perhaps TRBD1 as D (6 bases). With 6 bases removed from V and 5 bases from J, the gap between germline ends came to 14 bases. From germline, CDR1 is KGHSH and CDR2 LQKENI. This CDR3 region has 14 residues. This CDR3 is CASSARQDYQPQHF. The DNA of the CDR3 is TGTGCCAGCTCGGCAAGACAGGATTATCAGCCCCAGCATTTT.

The rearrangement links TRBV5-1 to TRBJ2-7; D not certain. Germline CDR1 is SGHRS and CDR2 is YFSETQ. This CDR3 comprises 14 residues. Trimming cost V 0 bases and J 2 bases, with 9 bases left between them. The CDR3 spells CASSLVPDTYEQYF. CDR3 nucleotide sequence: TGCGCCAGCAGCTTGGTTCCCGACACCTACGAGCAGTACTTC.

The genes are TRBV6-2 or TRBV6-3 and TRBJ1-4; unclear D gene. V lost 4 bases, J lost 6 bases, and 12 bases lay in between. Germline loops: CDR1 MNHEY, CDR2 SVGEGT. The CDR3 has 14 amino acids. CDR3 DNA: TGTGCCAGCAGTTGGTCGGACGGGGATGAAAAACTGTTTTTT. Translating gives CASSWSDGDEKLFF.

The sample holds a few counts of this clone. The rearrangement uses TRBV4-1 and TRBJ1-6; D not resolved. The CDR3 totals 12 residues. CDR1 is MGHRA and CDR2 is YSYEKL in the germline V gene. Trimming took 2 bases from V and 5 from J, leaving 1 base between them. This CDR3 is CASSQNNSPLHF. In nucleotides, the CDR3 is TGCGCCAGCAGCCAAAATAATTCACCCCTCCACTTT.

This clone occurred once. This chain joins TRBV7-2 and TRBJ2-1; no clear D. Per germline, CDR1 SGHTA and CDR2 FQGNSA. The CDR3 extends over 12 amino acids. The germline V and J ends were trimmed by 1 base and 4 bases, with 2 bases remaining between them. The CDR3 loop reads CASSLVYNEQFF. In DNA, the CDR3 is TGTGCCAGCAGCTTAGTTTACAATGAGCAGTTCTTC.

The chain is built from TRBV5-5 and TRBJ2-1; D might be TRBD1 (6 bases). Trimming shortened V by 4 bases and J by 0 bases, and 14 bases separated the two germline ends. This CDR3 comprises 16 residues. CDR1 SGHKS and CDR2 YYEKEE come from the germline V gene (reference sequence). The CDR3 is CASSIRQESSYNEQFF. For the CDR3, the DNA is TGTGCCAGCAGCATCCGACAGGAAAGCTCCTACAATGAGCAGTTCTTC.

J is TRBJ1-4 and V is TRBV30, with 7 bases lining up with TRBD1. V lost 2 bases and J lost 7; bases outside the gene matches: 13. In germline, CDR1 is GTSNPN, CDR2 SVGIG (reference sequence). The CDR3 is 16 residues long. The CDR3 loop is CAWSSGQARGSEKLFF. CDR3 nucleotides: TGTGCCTGGAGTTCAGGACAGGCCCGTGGCTCTGAAAAACTGTTTTTT.

This chain links TRBV19 with TRBJ2-1, with 11 bases lining up with TRBD1. This CDR3 is built from 14 residues. The germline gives CDR1 LNHDA, CDR2 SQIVND (reference sequence). V shed 10 bases, J shed 9 bases, and the junction held 11 bases outside the gene matches. The CDR3: CATLGQGGYGEQFF. In DNA, the CDR3 is TGTGCCACCCTGGGACAGGGGGGTTACGGTGAGCAGTTCTTC.

The CDR3 DNA is TGTGCCAGCAGCCAAAGGGCTGGCCGACGGGGCCAAGAGACCCAGTACTTC. Translation gives CASSQRAGRRGQETQYF. V gene TRBV3-1 (or the pseudogene TRBV3-2) combines with J gene TRBJ2-5, with TRBD2 as a possible D gene (5 bases). CDR1 is LGHDT, CDR2 YNNKEL, per germline (reference sequence). V shed 2 bases and J shed 1 base, with 17 bases lying between them. CDR3 size: 17 residues.

The J gene is TRBJ2-7, the V gene TRBV18; D is uncertain. The CDR3 contains 12 residues. Germline CDR1 and CDR2: KGHSH and LQKENI. Trimming took off 3 bases at V and 0 bases at J, with 3 bases between the two ends. The CDR3 reads CASSPDSYEQYF. The CDR3 DNA follows: TGTGCCAGCTCACCGGACTCCTACGAGCAGTACTTC.

The chain recombines TRBV7-3 with TRBJ2-1; D possibly corresponds to TRBD1 (5 bases). The CDR3 has 16 residues. Germline V CDR1 and CDR2: SGHTA, FQGTGA. The germline V and J ends were trimmed by 2 bases and 5 bases, with 16 bases remaining between them. The CDR3 here is CASSLYEAGLNNEQFF. The DNA of the CDR3 is TGTGCCAGCAGCTTATATGAGGCAGGGCTAAACAATGAGCAGTTCTTC.

V is TRBV7-2 and J is TRBJ2-1; 7 positions agree with TRBD1. J was trimmed by 3 bases and V by 5 bases; bases with no gene match: 10. CDR1 is SGHTA and CDR2 is FQGNSA in the germline V gene. The CDR3 has 16 residues. The CDR3 reads CASSTTHTGDYNEQFF. The DNA for the CDR3 is TGTGCCAGCAGCACAACCCATACAGGGGACTACAATGAGCAGTTCTTC.

V is TRBV27 and J is TRBJ1-1; D is perhaps TRBD1 (5 bases). Trimming pared 6 bases from V and 1 base from J, leaving 9 bases between. The germline V gene has CDR1 MNHEY and CDR2 SMNVEV (reference sequence). There are 13 residues in the CDR3. CDR3 in amino acids: CASRMGRNTEAFF. The CDR3, as DNA: TGTGCCAGCAGAATGGGACGGAACACTGAAGCTTTCTTT.

The V and J genes are TRBV27 and TRBJ2-3; D may be TRBD1 (6 bases). Deletions cut 2 bases from V and 4 bases from J, with 13 bases between. Germline V gene sequence: CDR1 MNHEY, CDR2 SMNVEV (reference sequence). The CDR3 runs to 15 residues. The DNA for the CDR3 is TGTGCCAGCAGTTTACCGAACAGGGTCCCAGATACGCAGTATTTT. Protein product: CASSLPNRVPDTQYF.

This sequence joins TRBV10-3 and TRBJ1-2; a possible D gene is TRBD1 (6 bases). This CDR3 contains 14 residues. Germline V gives CDR1 ENHRY, CDR2 SYGVKD. V lost 7 bases to trimming and J lost 3 bases, with 15 bases between them. CDR3 DNA: TGTGCCATCACTGGGACACCAAAGGACTATGGCTACACCTTC. It encodes CAITGTPKDYGYTF.